This TCR beta chain originates from a study of shared clonotypes between healthy human individuals. Study background: Donors, aged 18 to 49, were a couple of women and a few men.

This clone showed up just once. Germline lookup yields CDR1 MNHNY and CDR2 SVGAGI (reference sequence). Trimming took 6 bases from V and 7 from J, leaving 9 bases between them. The length of the CDR3 is 11 residues. Profiled with immunoSEQ multiplex PCR; TCRdb holds only in-frame clones, not every one. The repertoire holds about 2.4 million clones, with 80% to 95% as singletons. The receptor comes from a man aged 18 to 29 in good health. Some clones in this sample may be carry-over from other donors' samples. The J gene is TRBJ1-2, the V gene TRBV6-6; D remains unclear. The sample taken for sequencing was naive CD4+ T cells from PBMCs. The sample's subset: CD45RA+ positively selected. In nucleotides, the CDR3 is TGTGCCAGCAGCCAACCGGGTGGCTACACCTTC. Translation: CASSQPGGYTF.